Below are 9 T cell receptor beta chains sequenced from a single sample in a study of shared clonotypes between healthy human individuals. Produced via immunoSEQ multiplex PCR; TCRdb's table is partial and in-frame only. The sample records about 2.1 million clones, just over 90% being singletons. Terminally differentiated effector memory CD45RA+ cells were excluded by CCR7 positive selection of CD45RO-negative cells. Sequences were obtained from naive CD8+ T cells from PBMCs. The source is a man between 18 and 29 years old in good health. Some clones in this sample may be carry-over from other donors' samples.

A single count supports this clone. The chain carries TRBV28 and TRBJ2-5; D is undetermined. Deletions cut 6 bases from V and 5 bases from J, with 13 bases between. The CDR3 is 13 amino acids. Germline V gene lookup returns CDR1 MDHEN and CDR2 SYDVKM. The CDR3 sequence is CASSPFGYETQYF. CDR3 coding DNA: TGTGCCAGCAGCCCCTTCGGCTACGAGACCCAGTACTTC.

The DNA for the CDR3 is TGTGCCATCTCCCTAGGGCAGGGGGCGTACGAGCAGTACTTC. Its translation is CAISLGQGAYEQYF. The J gene is TRBJ2-7, the V gene TRBV28; 8 bases match TRBD1. CDR1 and CDR2 (germline): MDHEN, SYDVKM. This CDR3 has 14 residues. The J segment lost 4 bases and the V segment lost 10 bases, leaving 12 bases of the junction unmatched.

This clone is a singleton in its sample. The chain combines TRBV4-3 with TRBJ1-2, with D uncertain. Germline-derived CDR1 and CDR2 are LGHNA and YSLEER. This CDR3 is built from 16 residues. V lost 0 bases to trimming and J lost 0 bases, with 11 bases between them. The CDR3 coding sequence is TGCGCCAGCAGCCAAGAGGTCAACCCGACTAACTATGGCTACACCTTC. Translating gives CASSQEVNPTNYGYTF.

The chain is built from TRBV19 and TRBJ2-7; TRBD1 or TRBD2 may be the D gene (5 bases each). This CDR3 region has 15 residues. The V end was cut by 4 bases, the J end by 5 bases, with 18 bases between. CDR1 is LNHDA, CDR2 SQIVND, per germline (reference sequence). The CDR3 DNA sequence: TGTGCCAGTAGTAACTTACAGGAACGGGACCACGAGCAGTACTTC. This gives the protein CASSNLQERDHEQYF.

Worth noting for this clone: Other DNA sequences in the sample encode the same CDR3. The chain has TRBV9 and TRBJ1-5, with D maybe TRBD1 (6 bases). The CDR3 spans 14 residues. V was cut by 0 bases and J by 2 bases, with 6 bases left in between. Germline lookup yields CDR1 SGDLS and CDR2 YYNGEE. The CDR3 sequence is CASSVEGGNQPQHF. The CDR3 DNA reads as TGTGCCAGCAGCGTAGAGGGGGGCAATCAGCCCCAGCATTTT.

The rearrangement uses TRBV7-6 and TRBJ2-5, with TRBD2 matching over 9 bases. Per germline, CDR1 SGHVS and CDR2 FNYEAQ. The CDR3 runs 14 residues. Losses at the gene ends were 5 bases for V and 4 bases for J; bases not matched to a gene: 5. The CDR3 region is CASSRIAGVETQYF. CDR3 nucleotides: TGTGCCAGCAGCCGAATAGCGGGAGTAGAGACCCAGTACTTC.

The J gene is TRBJ2-7, the V gene TRBV5-4; TRBD1 aligns across 8 bases. The CDR3 runs to 13 residues. Germline trimming cut 4 bases from V and 7 bases from J; bases unmatched to any gene: 7. CDR1 and CDR2 from the germline V gene are SGHNT and YYREEE (reference sequence). The CDR3 is CASSPDRAGEQYF. The CDR3 nucleotides read TGTGCCAGCAGCCCGGACAGGGCAGGTGAGCAGTACTTC.

This chain connects TRBV4-3 to TRBJ2-7; D uncertain. V gave up 3 bases and J gave up 3 bases, with 12 bases separating them. The CDR3 has 14 amino acids. From germline, CDR1 is LGHNA and CDR2 YSLEER. Written as DNA, the CDR3 is TGCGCCAGCAGCCAGTCTACAAGAAGCTACGAGCAGTACTTC. It codes for CASSQSTRSYEQYF.

CDR3 DNA: TGTGCCAGCAGTGAGGGGAGCAGTAATTCACCCCTCCACTTT. It encodes CASSEGSSNSPLHF. The chain recombines TRBV6-5 with TRBJ1-6; tentative D call: TRBD1 (5 bases). In germline, CDR1 is MNHEY, CDR2 SVGAGI. This CDR3 has 14 residues. Trimming took 5 bases from V and 6 from J, leaving 11 bases between them.